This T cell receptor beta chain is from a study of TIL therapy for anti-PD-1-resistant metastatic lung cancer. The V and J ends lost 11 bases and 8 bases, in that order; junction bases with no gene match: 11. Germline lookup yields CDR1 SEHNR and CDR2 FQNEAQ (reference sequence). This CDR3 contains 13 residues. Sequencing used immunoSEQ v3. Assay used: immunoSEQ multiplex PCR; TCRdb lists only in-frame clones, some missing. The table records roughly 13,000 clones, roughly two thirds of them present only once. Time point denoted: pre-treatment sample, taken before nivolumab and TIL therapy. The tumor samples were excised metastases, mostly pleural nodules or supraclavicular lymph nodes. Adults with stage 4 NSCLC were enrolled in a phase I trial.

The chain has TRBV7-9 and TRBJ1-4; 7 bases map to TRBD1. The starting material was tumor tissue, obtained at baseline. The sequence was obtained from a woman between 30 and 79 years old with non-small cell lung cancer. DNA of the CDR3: TGTGCCTACGGAGGGACAGTGGGGGAAAAACTGTTTTTT. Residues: CAYGGTVGEKLFF. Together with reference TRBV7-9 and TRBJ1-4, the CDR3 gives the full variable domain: DTGVSQNPRHKITKRGQNVTFRCDPISEHNRLYWYRQTLGQGPEFLTYFQNEAQLEKSRLLSDRFSAERPKGSFSTLEIQRTEQGDSAMYLCAYGGTVGEKLFFGSGTQLSVL.